This TCR beta chain was observed in a study of shared clonotypes between healthy human individuals. Only CD45RO-negative cells positively selected for CCR7 counted as naive CD8 cells, so terminally differentiated effector memory CD45RA+ cells were excluded. Methods used by the authors: ImmunoSEQ output lacked quality scores and full-length reads, limiting matched filtering. Profiled with immunoSEQ multiplex PCR; TCRdb holds only in-frame clones, not every one. V and J calls and clone size are copied from that table; D and trimming were computed from the DNA. The sample lists around 2,100,000 clones; approximately 94% were seen once. This CDR3 is 17 amino acids long. Germline trimming cut 5 bases from V and 6 bases from J; bases unmatched to any gene: 13. CDR1 and CDR2 from the germline V gene are MDHEN and SYDVKM.

The source is a man aged 18 to 35 in good health. The rearrangement links TRBV28 to TRBJ2-7; 13 positions match TRBD2. Sequencing was performed on naive CD8+ T cells sorted from blood. The CDR3 sequence: CASSGGLAGVELSEQYF. Written as DNA, the CDR3 is TGTGCCAGCAGTGGAGGACTAGCGGGAGTGGAACTCTCCGAGCAGTACTTC.